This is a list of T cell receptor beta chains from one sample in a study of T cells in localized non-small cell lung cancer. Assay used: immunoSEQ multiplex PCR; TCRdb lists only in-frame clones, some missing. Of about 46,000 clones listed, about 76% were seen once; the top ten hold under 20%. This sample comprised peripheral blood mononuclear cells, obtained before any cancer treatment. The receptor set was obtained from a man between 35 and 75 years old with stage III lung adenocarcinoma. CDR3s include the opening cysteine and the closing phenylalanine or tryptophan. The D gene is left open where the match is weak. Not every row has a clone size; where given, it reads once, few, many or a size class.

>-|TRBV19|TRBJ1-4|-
CASSMAPGSGWNEKLFF
TGTGCCAGTAGTATGGCCCCTGGGTCAGGGTGGAATGAAAAACTGTTTTTT
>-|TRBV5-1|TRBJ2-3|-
CASSFDRTSTDTQYF
TGCGCCAGCAGCTTCGACAGGACTAGCACAGATACGCAGTATTTT
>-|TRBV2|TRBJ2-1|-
CALPHDLGNNEQFF
TGTGCCCTCCCTCATGATTTGGGGAACAATGAGCAGTTCTTC
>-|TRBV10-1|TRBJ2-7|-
CASSESSSWGLEQYF
TGCGCCAGCAGTGAGTCGTCCTCCTGGGGCCTCGAGCAGTACTTC
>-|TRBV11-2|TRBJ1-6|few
CASSPALDSPLHF
TGTGCCAGCAGCCCCGCCTTGGATTCACCCCTCCACTTT
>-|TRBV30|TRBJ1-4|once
CAWRVGGDEKLFF
TGTGCCTGGAGGGTGGGGGGAGATGAAAAACTGTTTTTT
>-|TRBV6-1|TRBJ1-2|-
CASSEGGGYGYTF
TGTGCCAGCAGTGAAGGAGGGGGGTATGGCTACACCTTC
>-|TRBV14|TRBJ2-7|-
CASSHPPYRGSYEQYF
TGTGCCAGCAGCCATCCTCCTTATAGGGGATCCTACGAGCAGTACTTC
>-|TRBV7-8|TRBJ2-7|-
CASSLVMEWGEQYF
TGTGCCAGCAGCTTAGTGATGGAGTGGGGCGAGCAGTACTTC
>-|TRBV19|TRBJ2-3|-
CASSLERGSADTQYF
TGTGCCAGTAGCCTAGAAAGGGGAAGTGCAGATACGCAGTATTTT
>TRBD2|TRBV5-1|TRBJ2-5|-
CASSPTTSLETQYF
TGCGCCAGCAGCCCTACGACTAGCTTGGAGACCCAGTACTTC
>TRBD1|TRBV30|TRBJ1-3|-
CAWDTGAPSGNTIYF
TGTGCCTGGGATACAGGGGCCCCCTCTGGAAACACCATATATTTT
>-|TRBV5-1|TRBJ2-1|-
CASSLKRAGEQFF
TGCGCCAGCAGCTTGAAAAGGGCGGGTGAGCAGTTCTTC
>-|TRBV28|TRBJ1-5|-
CASSPQQGSLGPSGNQPQHF
TGTGCCAGCAGTCCTCAACAGGGAAGCTTGGGACCTTCGGGCAATCAGCCCCAGCATTTT
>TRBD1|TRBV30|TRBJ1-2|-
CAWRQQGTLNYGYTF
TGTGCCTGGAGGCAACAGGGGACCCTTAACTATGGCTACACCTTC
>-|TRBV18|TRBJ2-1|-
CASSPDNEGEQFF
TGTGCCAGCTCTCCGGACAACGAGGGTGAGCAGTTCTTC
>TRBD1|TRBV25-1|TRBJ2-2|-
CASSWTGGTGELFF
TGTGCCAGCAGCTGGACAGGGGGAACCGGGGAGCTGTTTTTT
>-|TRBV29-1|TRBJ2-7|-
CSVGQNEQYF
TGCAGCGTCGGACAAAACGAGCAGTACTTC
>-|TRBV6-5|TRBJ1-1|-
CASSPRQRGAFF
TGTGCCAGCAGTCCTCGACAGCGAGGGGCTTTCTTT
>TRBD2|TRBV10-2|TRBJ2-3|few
CASSTGGGRDTQYF
TGCGCCAGCAGTACTGGCGGGGGACGAGATACGCAGTATTTT
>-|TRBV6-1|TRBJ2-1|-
CASPPIGSLYNEQFF
TGTGCCAGCCCTCCTATAGGCAGCCTCTACAATGAGCAGTTCTTC
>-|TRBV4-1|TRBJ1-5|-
CASSQRGQYDQPQHF
TGCGCCAGCAGCCAACGTGGACAGTATGATCAGCCCCAGCATTTT
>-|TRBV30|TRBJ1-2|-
CAWSVDVGPVSGYTF
TGTGCCTGGAGTGTAGATGTGGGACCTGTAAGTGGCTACACCTTC
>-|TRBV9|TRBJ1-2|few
CASSVALDRYGYTF
TGTGCCAGCAGCGTAGCGCTGGACCGCTATGGCTACACCTTC
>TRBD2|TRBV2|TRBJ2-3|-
CASSIKRGGTDTQYF
TGTGCCAGCAGCATCAAGCGGGGGGGCACAGATACGCAGTATTTT
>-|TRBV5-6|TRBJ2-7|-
CASSLRNGREQYF
TGTGCCAGCAGCTTGAGGAACGGGCGGGAGCAGTACTTC
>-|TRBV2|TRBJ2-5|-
CASGQIRQETQYF
TGTGCCAGCGGGCAGATTCGACAAGAGACCCAGTACTTC
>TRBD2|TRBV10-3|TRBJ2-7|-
CAISEPGTSRYEQYF
TGTGCCATCAGTGAGCCAGGGACTAGCCGCTACGAGCAGTACTTC
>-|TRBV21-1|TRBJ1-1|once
CASSKIGGKGVNTEAFF
TGTGCCAGCAGCAAAATCGGAGGAAAGGGTGTCAACACTGAAGCTTTCTTT
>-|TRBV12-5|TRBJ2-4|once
CASANDYSIMAGIQYF
TGTGCTAGTGCCAATGACTATTCCATTATGGCTGGCATTCAGTACTTC
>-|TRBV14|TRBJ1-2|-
CASSQDMNPNYGYTF
TGTGCCAGCAGCCAAGACATGAACCCGAACTATGGCTACACCTTC
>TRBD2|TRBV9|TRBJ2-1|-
CASSNSGDSYNEQFF
TGTGCCAGCAGCAATAGCGGGGACTCCTACAATGAGCAGTTCTTC
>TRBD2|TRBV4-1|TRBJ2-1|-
CASSQEAGGSYNEQFF
TGCGCCAGCAGCCAAGAAGCGGGGGGTTCCTACAATGAGCAGTTCTTC
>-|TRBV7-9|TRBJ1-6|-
CASSSPGSGNSPLHF
TGTGCCAGCAGTTCTCCCGGGTCAGGGAATTCACCCCTCCACTTT
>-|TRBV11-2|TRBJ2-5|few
CASSSPRDASQETQYF
TGTGCCAGCAGCTCCCCACGGGACGCTTCCCAAGAGACCCAGTACTTC
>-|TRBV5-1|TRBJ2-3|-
CASSLHRLAVNTDTQYF
TGCGCCAGCAGCTTGCATCGCTTAGCGGTAAACACAGATACGCAGTATTTT
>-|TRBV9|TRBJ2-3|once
CASSGGYTDTQYF
TGTGCCAGCAGCGGGGGATACACAGATACGCAGTATTTT
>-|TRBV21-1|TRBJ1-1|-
CASNPGLVNTEAFF
TGTGCCAGCAATCCAGGGCTTGTGAACACTGAAGCTTTCTTT
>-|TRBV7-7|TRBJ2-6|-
CASSSTSSGANVLTF
TGTGCCAGCAGCTCCACAAGCTCTGGGGCCAACGTCCTGACTTTC
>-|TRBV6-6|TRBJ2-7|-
CASSREPGDEQYF
TGTGCCAGCAGCCGCGAGCCGGGGGACGAGCAGTACTTC
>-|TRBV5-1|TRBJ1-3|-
CASSLSQSSGNTIYF
TGCGCCAGCAGCTTGAGTCAGAGCTCTGGAAACACCATATATTTT
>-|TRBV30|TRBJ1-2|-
CAWGRDYGYTF
TGTGCCTGGGGTAGGGACTATGGCTACACCTTC
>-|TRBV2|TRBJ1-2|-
CASSEYPLGLNYGYTF
TGTGCCAGCAGTGAATACCCCCTGGGCCTTAACTATGGCTACACCTTC
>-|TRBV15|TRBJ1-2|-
CATSVGRTFYGYTF
TGTGCCACCAGTGTGGGACGGACTTTTTATGGCTACACCTTC
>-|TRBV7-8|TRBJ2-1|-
CASSIFGAGDNEQFF
TGTGCCAGCAGTATCTTCGGGGCAGGGGACAATGAGCAGTTCTTC
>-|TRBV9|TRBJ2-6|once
CASSRPEDGANVLTF
TGTGCCAGCAGCCGACCGGAGGATGGGGCCAACGTCCTGACTTTC
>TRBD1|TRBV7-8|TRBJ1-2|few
CASSLGQNYGYTF
TGTGCCAGCAGCTTGGGACAGAACTATGGCTACACCTTC
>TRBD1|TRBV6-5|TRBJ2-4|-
CASSSDRKGTNIQYF
TGTGCCAGCAGTTCGGACAGGAAGGGTACAAACATTCAGTACTTC
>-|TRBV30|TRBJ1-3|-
CAWSPDSSSGNTIYF
TGTGCCTGGAGTCCGGACTCCTCCTCTGGAAACACCATATATTTT
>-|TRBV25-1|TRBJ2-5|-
CASSESNGGGEFETQYF
TGTGCCAGCAGTGAATCCAATGGAGGGGGTGAATTTGAGACCCAGTACTTC
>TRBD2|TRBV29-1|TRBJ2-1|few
CSVSGGAGNEQFF
TGCAGCGTTAGCGGGGGGGCGGGGAATGAGCAGTTCTTC